The next 28 T cell receptor beta chains were all read from a single sample in a study of blood T cell repertoires in COVID-19. Generated by immunoSEQ multiplex PCR, the TCRdb table keeps only in-frame clones and is missing some. The table has under 50,000 clones, about 77% seen once. Input material: peripheral blood. The receptor set was obtained from a human donor with active or convalescent COVID-19. The donor label of this sample is uncertain.

In DNA form, the CDR3 reads TGCGCCAGCAGCTTGGGGGAGGAGACCCAGTACTTC. Protein sequence: CASSLGEETQYF. The rearrangement uses TRBV5-1 and TRBJ2-5, with D possibly matching TRBD2 (5 bases). Between the trimmed V and J ends, which lost 0 bases and 5 bases, there was a span of 5 bases. Germline assignment: CDR1 SGHRS and CDR2 YFSETQ. This CDR3 comprises 12 residues.

This clone was observed once. V and J are TRBV4-3 and TRBJ2-7; 9 positions agree with TRBD2. Trimming took 0 bases from V and 2 from J; bases not matched to a gene: 11. The germline gives CDR1 LGHNA, CDR2 YSLEER. The CDR3 is made up of 18 amino acids. The CDR3 DNA reads as TGCGCCAGCAGCCAAGATCTGGCAAGAGGGACTAGCCCCTACGAGCAGTACTTC. Its protein is CASSQDLARGTSPYEQYF.

This clone showed up just once. The chain links TRBV5-1 to TRBJ1-1; a weak D match, TRBD1 (5 bases). Trimming took 1 base from V and 0 from J, leaving 10 bases between them. Germline lookup yields CDR1 SGHRS and CDR2 YFSETQ. The CDR3 totals 15 residues. CDR3 protein: CASSLTQDMNTEAFF. DNA of the CDR3: TGCGCCAGCAGCTTGACACAGGACATGAACACTGAAGCTTTCTTT.

This chain joins TRBV9 and TRBJ2-7, with 11 bases lining up with TRBD1. CDR3 length: 16 residues. The germline V gene encodes CDR1 SGDLS and CDR2 YYNGEE. V was clipped by 4 bases and J by 3 bases; unmatched bases: 9. Here the CDR3 reads CASSLSRDRGDYEQYF. The CDR3 DNA follows: TGTGCCAGCAGCCTGTCCCGGGACAGGGGGGACTACGAGCAGTACTTC. The whole variable domain, remainder taken from reference TRBV9 and TRBJ2-7, is DSGVTQTPKHLITATGQRVTLRCSPRSGDLSVYWYQQSLDQGLQFLIQYYNGEERAKGNILERFSAQQFPDLHSELNLSSLELGDSALYFCASSLSRDRGDYEQYFGPGTRLTVT.

J is TRBJ1-1 and V is TRBV14; D perhaps matches TRBD1 (5 bases). V shed 0 bases and J shed 8 bases, with 13 bases lying between them. Germline V gene lookup returns CDR1 SGHDN and CDR2 FVKESK. This CDR3 is built from 14 residues. The CDR3 DNA sequence: TGTGCCAGCAGCCAAGAGATGGGGCCCGGGGAAGCTTTCTTT. It codes for CASSQEMGPGEAFF.

This clone showed up just once. V and J are TRBV6-6 and TRBJ1-5, with 10 bases aligning to TRBD1. The V gene end was trimmed by 7 bases and the J gene end by 4 bases; junction bases not matched to a gene: 4. CDR3 length: 14 amino acids. CDR1 is MNHNY, CDR2 SVGAGI, per germline (reference sequence). CDR3 sequence reads: CASTGTGVNQPQHF. The CDR3 nucleotides read TGTGCCAGCACCGGGACAGGGGTGAATCAGCCCCAGCATTTT.

The chain has TRBV19 and TRBJ2-7; 7 bases are shared with TRBD2. J gave up 2 bases and V 8 bases, and 3 bases lay outside the gene matches. The CDR3 has 12 residues. Germline V gives CDR1 LNHDA, CDR2 SQIVND (reference sequence). CDR3 nucleotide sequence: TGTGCCAGTGGCGCGGGGGCCTACGAGCAGTACTTC. It specifies CASGAGAYEQYF.

The chain recombines TRBV7-6 with TRBJ2-3; unclear D gene. Trimming stripped 2 bases from V and 5 bases from J, with 14 bases between. This CDR3 comprises 15 residues. The germline gives CDR1 SGHVS, CDR2 FNYEAQ. In DNA form, the CDR3 reads TGTGCCAGCAGCTTATTTTTCGGGTCCGGAGATACGCAGTATTTT. Translated: CASSLFFGSGDTQYF.

V gene TRBV28 combines with J gene TRBJ1-5; possible D gene TRBD1, 5 bases. The CDR3 loop spans 15 amino acids. CDR1 and CDR2 (germline): MDHEN, SYDVKM. V lost 3 bases and J lost 8, with 17 bases in between. CDR3 sequence (DNA): TGTGCCAGCAGTTTGGGGTTAGGGGCCTCAGAGCCCCAGCATTTT. It is translated as CASSLGLGASEPQHF.

The chain carries TRBV11-3 and TRBJ1-2, with 8 positions matching TRBD1. The V gene's germline CDR1 is SGHNT and CDR2 YENEEA. The CDR3 is 16 residues long. The junction had 13 bases not matched to a gene; V was cut back by 2 bases and J by 8 bases. The CDR3: CASSLWVGQGSRGYTF. Written as DNA, the CDR3 is TGTGCCAGCAGCTTATGGGTTGGACAGGGAAGTCGGGGCTACACCTTC.

The chain has TRBV4-3 and TRBJ1-3; D is unclear. The germline V gene encodes CDR1 LGHNA and CDR2 YSLEER. The CDR3 covers 11 residues. Trimming shortened V by 4 bases and J by 4 bases, and 2 bases separated the two germline ends. The CDR3 nucleotides read TGCGCCAGCAGCCCAGGAAACACCATATATTTT. Translation gives CASSPGNTIYF.

The chain combines TRBV4-3 with TRBJ2-7, with 11 positions matching TRBD2. CDR1 is LGHNA and CDR2 is YSLEER in the germline V gene. This CDR3 comprises 15 residues. J gave up 4 bases and V 0 bases, and 2 bases lay outside the gene matches. The chain's CDR3 is CASSQETSGSYEQYF. DNA for the CDR3: TGCGCCAGCAGCCAAGAAACTAGCGGGAGTTACGAGCAGTACTTC.

The V and J genes are TRBV23-1 and TRBJ1-3; no clear D. TRBV23-1 is an ORF, and what it does is uncertain. The germline V and J ends were trimmed by 2 bases and 2 bases, with 7 bases remaining between them. The length of the CDR3 is 14 residues. The CDR3 sequence is CASSQGGTGNTIYF. The CDR3 DNA reads TGCGCCAGCAGTCAAGGCGGTACTGGAAACACCATATATTTT.

The V gene is TRBV7-9, the J gene TRBJ1-6; 7 bases agree with TRBD1. The ends lost 3 bases at V and 8 bases at J; junction bases unmatched: 4. Germline V gene sequence: CDR1 SEHNR, CDR2 FQNEAQ (reference sequence). The CDR3 runs to 14 residues. The CDR3 DNA reads TGTGCCAGCAGCTTTGCCGGGACAGATTCACCCCTCCACTTT. Protein product: CASSFAGTDSPLHF.

This clone was recorded only once. The chain joins TRBV7-8 to TRBJ2-1; 8 nucleotides agree with TRBD2. This CDR3 contains 17 residues. V lost 6 bases, J lost 10 bases, and 20 bases stayed unmatched. Germline V gene data show CDR1 as SGHVS and CDR2 as FQNEAQ. The CDR3 coding sequence is TGTGCCAGCAGATCTACCTCGGGACTAGAATCCTTCTACGAGCAGTTCTTC. It codes for CASRSTSGLESFYEQFF.

This clone was detected ten times or more. This chain connects TRBV14 to TRBJ1-1, with D possibly matching TRBD1 (6 bases). The ends were cut back, 4 bases at V and 3 bases at J, with 12 bases in the middle. CDR3 length: 14 residues. The germline V gene has CDR1 SGHDN and CDR2 FVKESK. This chain's CDR3 is CASSPGHRYTEAFF. The DNA for the CDR3 is TGTGCCAGCAGCCCGGGACACCGATACACTGAAGCTTTCTTT. The variable domain in full, with the rest retrieved from reference TRBV14 and TRBJ1-1, is EAGVTQFPSHSVIEKGQTVTLRCDPISGHDNLYWYRRVMGKEIKFLLHFVKESKQDESGMPNNRFLAERTGGTYSTLKVQPAELEDSGVYFCASSPGHRYTEAFFGQGTRLTVV.

The V gene is TRBV7-9, the J gene TRBJ1-6, with D perhaps matching TRBD1 (6 bases). The CDR3 consists of 14 residues. Germline values: CDR1 SEHNR, CDR2 FQNEAQ (reference sequence). V was shortened by 3 bases and J by 8 bases, with 11 bases between the two germline ends. As DNA, the CDR3 is TGTGCCAGCAGCTTCAGGGGAACCGATTCACCCCTCCACTTT. It is translated as CASSFRGTDSPLHF. Using reference TRBV7-9 and TRBJ1-6 for the parts outside the CDR3, the full variable domain is DTGVSQNPRHKITKRGQNVTFRCDPISEHNRLYWYRQTLGQGPEFLTYFQNEAQLEKSRLLSDRFSAERPKGSFSTLEIQRTEQGDSAMYLCASSFRGTDSPLHFGNGTRLTVT.

The gene calls are TRBV3-1 (or the pseudogene TRBV3-2) and TRBJ2-1; possibly TRBD1 for D (5 bases). The germline V and J ends were trimmed by 4 bases and 14 bases, with 12 bases remaining between them. This CDR3 has 11 residues. Germline CDR1 reads LGHDT; CDR2 reads YNNKEL (reference sequence). Written as DNA, the CDR3 is TGTGCCAGCAGCCCCCTGGGGCAGGAGTTCTTC. This sequence encodes CASSPLGQEFF.

This clone came up a few times. The chain recombines TRBV6-8 with TRBJ1-1; perhaps TRBD1 as D (6 bases). The CDR3 length is 14 residues. The ends were cut back, 7 bases at V and 1 base at J, with 13 bases in the middle. The germline CDR1 and CDR2 sequences are MNHGY and SAAAGT. CDR3 sequence: CASTRATGNTEAFF. The CDR3 nucleotides read TGTGCCAGCACCCGGGCGACAGGGAACACTGAAGCTTTCTTT.

The chain is built from TRBV7-8 and TRBJ2-1, with TRBD2 as a possible D gene (6 bases). Germline lookup yields CDR1 SGHVS and CDR2 FQNEAQ. The CDR3 runs to 17 residues. Trimming shortened V by 5 bases and J by 2 bases, and 19 bases separated the two germline ends. The CDR3 bases are TGTGCCAGCAGCCCCATGCGGGGAAAGGGCCCCTACAATGAGCAGTTCTTC. Amino acid sequence: CASSPMRGKGPYNEQFF.

The rearrangement joins TRBV5-4 to TRBJ2-7; D gene uncertain. Germline assignment: CDR1 SGHNT and CDR2 YYREEE (reference sequence). The CDR3 extends over 13 amino acids. V lost 9 bases and J 4 bases, leaving 17 bases between the germline ends. This CDR3 reads CATFSFGLYEQYF. CDR3 nucleotide sequence: TGTGCCACCTTCTCATTCGGGTTATACGAGCAGTACTTC.

The chain has TRBV25-1 and TRBJ2-7, with 8 nucleotides matching TRBD1. This CDR3 is 13 amino acids long. Germline assignment: CDR1 MGHDK and CDR2 SYGVNS. V gave up 7 bases and J gave up 6 bases; unmatched junction bases: 8. The CDR3 DNA reads TGTGCCAGCAAAGGGACAGGAGGTGGCGAGCAGTACTTC. Translating gives CASKGTGGGEQYF.

The chain links TRBV4-3 to TRBJ2-7, with a tentative D call TRBD1 (6 bases). The V gene lost 0 bases and the J gene lost 2 bases, with 11 bases spanning the gap. The CDR3 runs 15 residues. From germline, CDR1 is LGHNA and CDR2 YSLEER. DNA for the CDR3: TGCGCCAGCAGCCAAGATTTCAGGGACACCTACGAGCAGTACTTC. Its protein product is CASSQDFRDTYEQYF.

The chain couples TRBV6-2 or TRBV6-3 to TRBJ2-1; TRBD2 aligns across 8 bases. Germline V gives CDR1 MNHEY, CDR2 SVGEGT. The CDR3 consists of 15 residues. J was trimmed by 6 bases and V by 4 bases; bases with no gene match: 8. CDR3 sequence: CASSSGTRGGNEQFF. The CDR3 DNA is TGTGCCAGCAGTTCCGGGACTAGGGGAGGCAATGAGCAGTTCTTC.

The rearrangement uses TRBV11-2 and TRBJ2-7, with 8 bases lining up with TRBD2. The CDR3 extends over 18 amino acids. Trimming took 5 bases from V and 3 from J; bases not matched to a gene: 18. Per germline, CDR1 SGHAT and CDR2 FQNNGV. CDR3: CASSPLRGSGSYYYEQYF. The CDR3 DNA reads TGTGCCAGCAGCCCCCTTCGGGGAAGCGGGAGTTACTACTACGAGCAGTACTTC.

The chain combines TRBV28 with TRBJ1-4, with unresolved D. Germline values: CDR1 MDHEN, CDR2 SYDVKM. The CDR3 is 16 amino acids. V was trimmed by 3 bases and J by 7 bases, leaving 18 bases between them. As DNA, the CDR3 is TGTGCCAGCAGTTTTGACCGTCGAGGGAGTGGTGAAAAACTGTTTTTT. Protein sequence: CASSFDRRGSGEKLFF.

The V and J genes are TRBV24-1 and TRBJ2-2; 12 bases are a match to TRBD1. J lost 6 bases, V lost 3 bases, and 1 base had no gene match. CDR1 is KGHDR and CDR2 is SFDVKD in the germline V gene. This CDR3 comprises 15 residues. The CDR3 reads CATSDRDRGPGELFF. The CDR3 coding sequence is TGTGCCACCAGTGATCGGGACAGGGGGCCCGGGGAGCTGTTTTTT.

V gene TRBV7-3 combines with J gene TRBJ2-5, with a tentative D call TRBD1 (5 bases). The CDR3 loop spans 14 amino acids. Germline CDR1 is SGHTA and CDR2 is FQGTGA. Trimming left V 4 bases short and J 1 base short, with 10 bases between. The CDR3 loop reads CASSSIDSQETQYF. CDR3 coding DNA: TGTGCCAGCAGCTCCATCGACAGCCAAGAGACCCAGTACTTC.